This TCR beta chain is from a study of blood T cell repertoires in COVID-19. Study information: The samples span acute and convalescent COVID-19 from the United States, Italy and Spain. PBMCs, B-cell-depleted T cells, or T cells were the source of the cDNA or gDNA that made up the material.

The authors' processing: Estimation of nucleated cell counts was performed using reference gene primer amplification. TCRdb's table, derived via immunoSEQ multiplex PCR, lists solely in-frame clones and lacks some. V and J calls plus clone size are reproduced from that table; the DNA served to infer D and trimming. This sample carries 88,000 or so clones, around 85% of them seen once, and the ten largest clones take about 4.1%. The trim removed 8 bases at V and 3 bases at J, leaving 6 bases unmatched. There are 13 residues in the CDR3. Germline CDR1 reads LNHDA; CDR2 reads SQIVND (reference sequence).

This sequence was found in a man aged 55 to 70 with acute or convalescent COVID-19. The rearrangement uses TRBV19 and TRBJ2-7; 8 bases are a match to TRBD2. Sequencing was performed on peripheral blood. The CDR3: CASSIAGYYEQYF. The DNA of the CDR3 is TGTGCCAGTTCCATAGCGGGGTACTACGAGCAGTACTTC. The full variable domain, in which reference TRBV19 and TRBJ2-7 provide the parts outside the CDR3, is DGGITQSPKYLFRKEGQNVTLSCEQNLNHDAMYWYRQDPGQGLRLIYYSQIVNDFQKGDIAEGYSVSREKKESFPLTVTSAQKNPTAFYLCASSIAGYYEQYFGPGTRLTVT.